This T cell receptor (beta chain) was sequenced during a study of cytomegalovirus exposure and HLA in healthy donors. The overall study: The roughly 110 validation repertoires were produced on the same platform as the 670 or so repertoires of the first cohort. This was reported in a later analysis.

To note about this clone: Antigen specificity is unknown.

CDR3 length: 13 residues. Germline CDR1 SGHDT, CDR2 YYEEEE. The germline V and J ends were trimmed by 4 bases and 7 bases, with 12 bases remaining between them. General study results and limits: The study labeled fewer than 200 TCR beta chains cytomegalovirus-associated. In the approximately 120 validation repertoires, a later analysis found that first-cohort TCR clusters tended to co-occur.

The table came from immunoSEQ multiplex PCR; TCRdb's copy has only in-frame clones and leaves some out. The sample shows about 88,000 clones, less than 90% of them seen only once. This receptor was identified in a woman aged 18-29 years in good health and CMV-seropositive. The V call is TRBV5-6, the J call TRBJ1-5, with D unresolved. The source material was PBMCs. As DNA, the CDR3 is TGTGCCAGCAGCCCGGTGAGCGGCCAGCCCCAGCATTTT. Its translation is CASSPVSGQPQHF. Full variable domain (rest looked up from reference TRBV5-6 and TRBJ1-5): DAGVTQSPTHLIKTRGQQVTLRCSPKSGHDTVSWYQQALGQGPQFIFQYYEEEERQRGNFPDRFSGHQFPNYSSELNVNALLLGDSALYLCASSPVSGQPQHFGDGTRLSIL.